The entry below gives a single T cell receptor beta chain sequence along with its context. Its antigen is unidentified. The method was immunoSEQ multiplex PCR; TCRdb's version includes in-frame clones alone and lacks a portion of them. The data hold some 2.3 million clones, with 90% to 95% observed a single time. The record originates from a study of shared clonotypes between healthy human individuals. Findings and caveats of the study: Generally, naive subsets came out with larger estimated richness than memory subsets.

CDR3 length equals 15 residues. From germline, CDR1 is SGHNT and CDR2 YENEEA. Trimming pared 5 bases from V and 4 bases from J, leaving 14 bases between. Adult donors, all healthy and HIV-negative, had no recent acute infections or vaccinations. The chain carries TRBV11-3 and TRBJ2-2, with D hard to call. Material: naive CD4+ T cells from PBMCs. The subset here: CD45RA+ positively selected. The receptor was isolated from a man between 18 and 35 years old in good health. Some clones in this sample may be carry-over from other donors' samples. The CDR3 DNA sequence: TGTGCCAGCAGCCGTCGGAACGGGCTCACCGGGGAGCTGTTTTTT. Residues: CASSRRNGLTGELFF. Complete variable domain (other parts from reference TRBV11-3 and TRBJ2-2): EAGVVQSPRYKIIEKKQPVAFWCNPISGHNTLYWYLQNLGQGPELLIRYENEEAVDDSQLPKDRFSAERLKGVDSTLKIQPAELGDSAVYLCASSRRNGLTGELFFGEGSRLTVL.